The 21 T cell receptor beta chains given below trace back to one sample, sequenced in a study of graft-versus-host responses after intestinal transplantation. The table came from immunoSEQ multiplex PCR; TCRdb's copy has only in-frame clones and leaves some out. Of approximately 120,000 clones listed, around 90% are singletons. Their target antigens are unknown. The specimen comprised unstimulated CD4+ T cells sorted from spleen or lymph node cells, sampled before intestinal transplant. These receptors all stem from a human donor who received an intestinal transplant.

This rearrangement joins TRBV10-2 to TRBJ1-5; 8 bases are a match to TRBD1. Germline values: CDR1 WSHSY, CDR2 SAAADI. V trimming: 6 bases; J trimming: 5 bases; junction bases outside the gene matches: 9. CDR3 length: 15 amino acids. In nucleotides, the CDR3 is TGCGCCAGCAGAGCTGGACAGGGTTATTATCAGCCCCAGCATTTT. Amino acids: CASRAGQGYYQPQHF.

The rearrangement links TRBV11-2 to TRBJ2-7, with TRBD2 as a possible D gene (6 bases). Germline lookup yields CDR1 SGHAT and CDR2 FQNNGV. V shed 5 bases and J shed 12 bases, with 20 bases lying between them. This CDR3 comprises 13 residues. The CDR3 DNA reads TGTGCCAGCAGCCCGGCTGGAGGGCTGCCCCTGTACTTC. As protein: CASSPAGGLPLYF.

The gene calls are TRBV6-5 and TRBJ2-7; no clear D gene. The germline V gene has CDR1 MNHEY and CDR2 SVGAGI. The CDR3 runs 14 residues. Trimming removed 7 bases from V and 3 bases from J, with 16 bases in between. In DNA form, the CDR3 reads TGTGCCAGCATTAGGAGAGTGTACGACTACGAGCAGTACTTC. This codes for CASIRRVYDYEQYF.

The chain is built from TRBV5-1 and TRBJ2-7; TRBD2 agrees at 8 bases. The CDR3 contains 16 residues. The junction had 13 bases not matched to a gene; V was cut back by 4 bases and J by 4 bases. Germline V lookup: CDR1 SGHRS, CDR2 YFSETQ. The CDR3 DNA follows: TGCGCCAGCAGCCCGGGGGGGAGGGACGTAGTTTACGAGCAGTACTTC. Protein: CASSPGGRDVVYEQYF.

The J gene is TRBJ2-5, the V gene TRBV30, with D maybe TRBD1 (5 bases). V was clipped by 0 bases and J by 4 bases, with 9 bases between them. CDR1 and CDR2 from the germline V gene are GTSNPN and SVGIG (reference sequence). This CDR3 has 13 residues. The CDR3 loop reads CAWSVQGAETQYF. CDR3 nucleotides: TGTGCCTGGAGTGTGCAGGGTGCAGAGACCCAGTACTTC.

CDR3 protein: CASSVGLYGTNEKLFF. In DNA, the CDR3 is TGTGCCAGCAGCGTAGGCCTTTACGGAACTAATGAAAAACTGTTTTTT. This chain uses TRBV9 with TRBJ1-4; D not certain. V was clipped by 0 bases and J by 1 base, with 10 bases between them. CDR3 size: 16 residues. Germline V gene lookup returns CDR1 SGDLS and CDR2 YYNGEE.

Notes on this clone: The same CDR3 can be traced to other DNA sequences in this sample. CDR3 protein: CASSLDDREETQYF. The CDR3 bases are TGTGCCAGCAGCTTGGATGACAGGGAAGAGACCCAGTACTTC. This chain links TRBV5-4 with TRBJ2-5; 7 positions match TRBD1. Germline CDR1 is SGHNT and CDR2 is YYREEE (reference sequence). This CDR3 has 14 residues. V lost 0 bases, J lost 3 bases, and 2 bases stayed unmatched.

The rearrangement links TRBV25-1 to TRBJ2-5, with unresolved D. Germline CDR1 MGHDK, CDR2 SYGVNS. The CDR3 has 13 residues. The V end lost 2 bases, the J end lost 1 base, and 5 bases lay between the germline ends. The CDR3 DNA sequence: TGTGCCAGCAGTGAAGGAATCCAAGAGACCCAGTACTTC. It codes for CASSEGIQETQYF.

V and J are TRBV11-2 and TRBJ1-1; no reliable D call. V was shortened by 2 bases and J by 6 bases, with 10 bases between the two germline ends. CDR1 is SGHAT, CDR2 FQNNGV, per germline. The CDR3 contains 13 residues. CDR3 amino acids: CASSLIPGAEAFF. DNA of the CDR3: TGTGCCAGCAGCTTAATACCGGGCGCTGAAGCTTTCTTT.

V usage is TRBV5-1 and J usage is TRBJ1-2; unclear D gene. V was clipped by 4 bases and J by 3 bases, with 10 bases between them. The CDR3 runs to 13 residues. The germline V gene has CDR1 SGHRS and CDR2 YFSETQ. CDR3 residues: CASSAGEDYGYTF. The CDR3 coding sequence is TGCGCCAGCAGCGCCGGGGAGGACTATGGCTACACCTTC. The variable domain in full, completed from reference TRBV5-1 and TRBJ1-2, reads KAGVTQTPRYLIKTRGQQVTLSCSPISGHRSVSWYQQTPGQGLQFLFEYFSETQRNKGNFPGRFSGRQFSNSRSEMNVSTLELGDSALYLCASSAGEDYGYTFGSGTRLTVV.

This rearrangement joins TRBV12-5 to TRBJ2-5; D perhaps matches TRBD1 (5 bases). V lost 5 bases to trimming and J lost 1 base, with 11 bases between them. The CDR3 consists of 14 residues. CDR1 is LGHNT and CDR2 is FRNRAP in the germline V gene. The CDR3 region has the DNA TGTGCTAGTGGTCCCCAGGGCAGCCAAGAGACCCAGTACTTC. It encodes CASGPQGSQETQYF. The full variable domain, its missing parts supplied by reference TRBV12-5 and TRBJ2-5, is DARVTQTPRHKVTEMGQEVTMRCQPILGHNTVFWYRQTMMQGLELLAYFRNRAPLDDSGMPKDRFSAEMPDATLATLKIQPSEPRDSAVYFCASGPQGSQETQYFGPGTRLLVL.

The J gene is TRBJ2-3, the V gene TRBV11-3; D possibly corresponds to TRBD2 (6 bases). The CDR3 totals 16 residues. The V end lost 2 bases, the J end lost 0 bases, and 12 bases lay between the germline ends. The germline gives CDR1 SGHNT, CDR2 YENEEA. CDR3 in DNA: TGTGCCAGCAGCTTAACCGCGGGATCTAGCACAGATACGCAGTATTTT. Translation: CASSLTAGSSTDTQYF.

V is TRBV19 and J is TRBJ2-1; TRBD2 might be the D (5 bases). V lost 7 bases and J 5 bases, leaving 15 bases between the germline ends. The CDR3 loop spans 14 amino acids. CDR1 is LNHDA, CDR2 SQIVND, per germline (reference sequence). Written as DNA, the CDR3 is TGTGCCAGTAAGAGGGATCCCCGAAACAATGAGCAGTTCTTC. The encoded protein is CASKRDPRNNEQFF.

The V gene is TRBV30, the J gene TRBJ2-1, with TRBD2 identical over 10 bases. Per the germline V gene, CDR1 is GTSNPN and CDR2 is SVGIG (reference sequence). V shed 3 bases, J shed 0 bases, and the junction held 20 bases outside the gene matches. CDR3 size: 21 residues. The CDR3 coding sequence is TGTGCCTGGAGCCCTTCCCGAAGACTAGCGGGTCGTGGTCCCTCCTACAATGAGCAGTTCTTC. This codes for CAWSPSRRLAGRGPSYNEQFF.

The CDR3 here is CASNWKANTEAFF. Written as DNA, the CDR3 is TGTGCCAGCAATTGGAAGGCGAACACTGAAGCTTTCTTT. The V and J genes are TRBV2 and TRBJ1-1; D uncertain. From germline, CDR1 is SNHLY and CDR2 FYNNEI. This CDR3 is built from 13 residues. Trimming removed 7 bases at V and 1 base at J, with 10 bases between.

The genes are TRBV19 and TRBJ1-5; D perhaps matches TRBD1 (5 bases). The CDR3 totals 14 residues. V lost 8 bases, J lost 6 bases, and 17 bases lay in between. The germline V gene has CDR1 LNHDA and CDR2 SQIVND (reference sequence). The DNA of the CDR3 is TGTGCCAGTGGGTCTCAGGGTACGGGTCAGCCCCAGCATTTT. Protein product: CASGSQGTGQPQHF.

V usage is TRBV29-1 and J usage is TRBJ1-1; 7 bases are shared with TRBD1. This CDR3 region has 12 residues. Per the germline V gene, CDR1 is SQVTM and CDR2 is ANQGSEA. The trim removed 7 bases at V and 4 bases at J, leaving 6 bases unmatched. In nucleotides, the CDR3 is TGCAGCGCCTCCTCAGGGGGCACTGAAGCTTTCTTT. Amino acids: CSASSGGTEAFF.

V usage is TRBV5-1 and J usage is TRBJ1-1, with TRBD1 as a possible D gene (5 bases). The CDR3 runs to 15 residues. The V end was cut by 0 bases, the J end by 1 base, with 10 bases between. Germline V gene lookup returns CDR1 SGHRS and CDR2 YFSETQ. CDR3 residues: CASSLASGTNTEAFF. CDR3 DNA: TGCGCCAGCAGCTTGGCCTCGGGGACGAACACTGAAGCTTTCTTT.

The rearrangement links TRBV11-2 to TRBJ2-3; perhaps D is TRBD1 or TRBD2 (6 bases each). CDR3 length equals 17 residues. V was trimmed by 1 base and J by 6 bases, leaving 20 bases between them. Per the germline V gene, CDR1 is SGHAT and CDR2 is FQNNGV. DNA of the CDR3: TGTGCCAGCAGCTTAGGTTCCGGGGGCGCCCCTTGGGATACGCAGTATTTT. Encoded protein: CASSLGSGGAPWDTQYF.

The chain carries TRBV5-4 and TRBJ1-1; TRBD1 agrees at 8 bases. The CDR3 is made up of 15 amino acids. Germline V lookup: CDR1 SGHNT, CDR2 YYREEE (reference sequence). V gave up 6 bases and J gave up 4 bases; unmatched junction bases: 11. The CDR3 loop reads CASKRQGTTGTEAFF. In DNA form, the CDR3 reads TGTGCCAGCAAAAGACAGGGGACTACTGGCACTGAAGCTTTCTTT.

The chain joins TRBV7-2 to TRBJ2-1; tentative D call: TRBD2 (7 bases). CDR1 SGHTA and CDR2 FQGNSA come from the germline V gene. V dropped 1 base and J dropped 9 bases, with 10 bases sitting between them. The CDR3 covers 13 residues. CDR3 nucleotide sequence: TGTGCCAGCAGCTTAGAGGGGGGGCGTGAGCAGTTCTTC. It codes for CASSLEGGREQFF.